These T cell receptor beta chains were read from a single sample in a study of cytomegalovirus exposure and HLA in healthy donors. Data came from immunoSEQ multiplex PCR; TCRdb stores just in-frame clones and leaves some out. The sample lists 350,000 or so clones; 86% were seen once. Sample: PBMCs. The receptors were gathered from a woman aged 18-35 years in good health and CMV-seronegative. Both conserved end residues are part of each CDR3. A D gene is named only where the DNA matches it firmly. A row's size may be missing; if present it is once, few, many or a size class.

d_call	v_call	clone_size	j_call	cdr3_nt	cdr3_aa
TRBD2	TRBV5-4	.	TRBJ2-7	TGTGCCAGCAGGGAGGCGGGTAGCGGGAACTCCTACGAGCAGTACTTC	CASREAGSGNSYEQYF
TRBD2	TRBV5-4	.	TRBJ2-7	TGTGCCAGCAGCCCGGGACTAGCGATCACCTACGAGCAGTACTTC	CASSPGLAITYEQYF
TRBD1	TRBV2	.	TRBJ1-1	TGTGCCAGCAGAGTCGAACAGGGGGCGGGCACTGAAGCTTTCTTT	CASRVEQGAGTEAFF
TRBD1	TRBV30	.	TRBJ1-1	TGTGCCTGGAGGAGGGACAGCGACAAAATGAACACTGAAGCTTTCTTT	CAWRRDSDKMNTEAFF
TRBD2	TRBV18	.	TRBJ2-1	TGTGCCAGCTCACCCGGGACTAGCCGCAATGAGCAGTTCTTC	CASSPGTSRNEQFF
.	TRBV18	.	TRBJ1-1	TGTGCCAGCTCACCCCAGGACAGAGACACTGAAGCTTTCTTT	CASSPQDRDTEAFF
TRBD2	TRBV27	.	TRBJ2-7	TGTGCCAGCAGTCCCGGGACTAGCGGGTACGAGCAGTACTTC	CASSPGTSGYEQYF
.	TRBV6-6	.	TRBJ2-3	TGTGCCAGCAGTTCCCAGGGGATTCGAGGCACAGATACGCAGTATTTT	CASSSQGIRGTDTQYF
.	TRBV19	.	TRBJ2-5	TGTGCCAGTAGTCTCCAGGGTCGAGAGACCCAGTACTTC	CASSLQGRETQYF
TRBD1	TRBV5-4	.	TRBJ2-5	TGTGCCAGCAGCTGGATCGGACAGGGGAGCCAAGAGACCCAGTACTTC	CASSWIGQGSQETQYF
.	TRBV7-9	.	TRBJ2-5	TGTGCCAGCAGCGACACACGACGGGAACAAGAGACCCAGTACTTC	CASSDTRREQETQYF
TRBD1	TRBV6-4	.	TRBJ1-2	TGTGCCAGCAGTGACTTTCCGACAGGGAATGGCTACACCTTC	CASSDFPTGNGYTF
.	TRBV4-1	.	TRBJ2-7	TGCGCCAGCAGCCAAGAGCCCGAGACTAAGATCTACGAGCAGTACTTC	CASSQEPETKIYEQYF
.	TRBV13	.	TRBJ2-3	TGTGCCAGCAGCTTAGGAACTGAGGCAGATACGCAGTATTTT	CASSLGTEADTQYF
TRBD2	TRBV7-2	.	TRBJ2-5	TGTGCCAGCAGCCAGCTTTCTTGGGGGGGCCAAGAGACCCAGTACTTC	CASSQLSWGGQETQYF
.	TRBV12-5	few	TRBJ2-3	TGTGCTAGTGGCCTTTCTTCGGGACTTACAGATACGCAGTATTTT	CASGLSSGLTDTQYF
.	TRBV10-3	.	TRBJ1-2	TGTGCCATCAAGGGACTTCCTAACTATGGCTACACCTTC	CAIKGLPNYGYTF
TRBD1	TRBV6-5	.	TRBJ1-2	TGTGCCAGCAGTTACGGAGACAGGGCGAACTATGGCTACACCTTC	CASSYGDRANYGYTF
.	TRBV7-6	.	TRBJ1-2	TGTGCCAGCAGCTTAGAGGCTGGCCCGGGCGGGTATGGCTACACCTTC	CASSLEAGPGGYGYTF
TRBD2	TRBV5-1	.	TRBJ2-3	TGCGCCAGCAGCTTGCTGGCTAGCGGTAGCACAGATACGCAGTATTTT	CASSLLASGSTDTQYF
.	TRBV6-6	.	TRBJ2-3	TGTGCCAGCAGTTACGGACTGGTTAGCACAGATACGCAGTATTTT	CASSYGLVSTDTQYF
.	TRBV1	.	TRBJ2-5	TGCACCAGCAGCCAAGAATTCCAGAATCCAGGGACCCAGTACTTC	CTSSQEFQNPGTQYF
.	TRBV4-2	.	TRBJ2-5	TGTGCCAGCAGCCAAGAACTAGCCCCAATCCAAGAGACCCAGTACTTC	CASSQELAPIQETQYF
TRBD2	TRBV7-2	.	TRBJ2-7	TGTGCCAGCAGCTTAGGACTAGCGGGAAACTACGAGCAGTACTTC	CASSLGLAGNYEQYF
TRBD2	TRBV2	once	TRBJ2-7	TGTGCCAGCAGTAAAACTAGCGGGCTATCCTACGAGCAGTACTTC	CASSKTSGLSYEQYF
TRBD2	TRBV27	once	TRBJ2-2	TGTGCCAGCAGTACTCCTAGCGGGAGGACCGGGGAGCTGTTTTTT	CASSTPSGRTGELFF
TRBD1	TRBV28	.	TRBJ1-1	TGTGCCAGCAGTTTATTTACAGGGGGAGAGGACACTGAAGCTTTCTTT	CASSLFTGGEDTEAFF
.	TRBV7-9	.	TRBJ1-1	TGTGCCAGCAGCGAAAGGGGGACTGAAGCTTTCTTT	CASSERGTEAFF
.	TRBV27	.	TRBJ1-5	TGTGCCAGCAGAAGAACAGCTGGTCGCCACTCTTACAATCAGCCCCAGCATTTT	CASRRTAGRHSYNQPQHF
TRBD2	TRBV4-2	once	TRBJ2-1	TGTGCCAGCAGCCAAGATTTGCCAGCGGGAGAGTACAATGAGCAGTTCTTC	CASSQDLPAGEYNEQFF
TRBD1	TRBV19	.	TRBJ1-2	TGTGCCAGTAGAACTTCGGGACAGGGGGCGTGGGGCTACACCTTC	CASRTSGQGAWGYTF
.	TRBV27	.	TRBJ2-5	TGTGCCAGCAGTTTATACCCCACGGGTGGCGCGTATGAGACCCAGTACTTC	CASSLYPTGGAYETQYF
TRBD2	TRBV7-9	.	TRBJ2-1	TGTGCCAGCAGCCCGTGGGCGGGAGGGCCCAATGAGCAGTTCTTC	CASSPWAGGPNEQFF
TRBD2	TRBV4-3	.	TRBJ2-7	TGCGCCAGCAGCCGGGTCCGGACTAGCGGGAGTGCGAGCTCCTACGAGCAGTACTTC	CASSRVRTSGSASSYEQYF